This entry lists 2 T cell receptor beta chains sequenced from one sample in a study of T-cell reconstitution after alpha-beta-depleted transplantation in children. Researchers prepared the TCRbeta library using unique molecular identifiers, the study reports. Via MiXCR, TCRdb re-called the PCR reads, giving one row per CDR3 protein. The sample consists of roughly 250,000 distinct CDR3 sequences, roughly 8% of them appearing once. This specimen consisted of PBMCs, mostly from graft donor cells, obtained 180 days after TCRalphabeta/CD19-depleted stem cell transplant. All receptors come from a male patient aged 5 to 17 who had a stem cell transplant for acute lymphoblastic leukemia, so the T cells may come from the graft donor.

This clonotype was picked up many times. The chain carries TRBV25-1 and TRBJ2-5; D may match TRBD1 or TRBD2 (5 bases each). V lost 4 bases and J 2 bases, leaving 11 bases between the germline ends. This CDR3 is 14 amino acids long. Germline CDR1 reads MGHDK; CDR2 reads SYGVNS. The CDR3 reads CASSAYRTQETQYF. CDR3 nucleotide sequence: TGTGCCAGCAGTGCTTACAGGACTCAAGAGACCCAGTACTTC.

This clonotype appeared many times. The chain combines TRBV18 with TRBJ2-7, with D possibly TRBD2 on 5 matching bases. Trimming cost V 3 bases and J 7 bases, with 16 bases left between them. This CDR3 is 14 amino acids long. Germline V gene data show CDR1 as KGHSH and CDR2 as LQKENI. CDR3 sequence: CASSPDLGGGEQYF. For the CDR3, the DNA is TGTGCCAGCTCACCCGACTTGGGCGGCGGGGAGCAGTACTTC. The full variable domain, rest sourced from reference TRBV18 and TRBJ2-7, is NAGVMQNPRHLVRRRGQEARLRCSPMKGHSHVYWYRQLPEEGLKFMVYLQKENIIDESGMPKERFSAEFPKEGPSILRIQQVVRGDSAAYFCASSPDLGGGEQYFGPGTRLTVT.